This TCR beta chain was sequenced for a study of metastatic and nonmetastatic thyroid tumors (dated by TCRdb to 2018 to 2020). Regarding the study in general: Repertoires were compared across peripheral blood and tumor or nodule tissue samples from malignant and benign thyroid patients.

None of the patients had been given any treatment before thyroid surgery. Patient clinical samples collected from about 2012 to 2019 were retrospectively analysed using T-cell receptor beta sequencing. This clone was recorded at least ten times. What antigen it recognizes has not been identified. The input lacks base qualities; no much larger clone sits a single base away. CDR1 and CDR2 were assigned from the germline V gene as KGHSH and LQKENI. The CDR3 goes from the cysteine to the phenylalanine over 15 residues. Of all the DNA, just the CDR3 is kept, 45 bases in frame from base 1. V loses 2 bases of germline sequence and J loses 2 bases, and the interval between the two ends is 10 bases. General conclusions and limits of the study: In both blood and tumor samples, TCR beta diversity was reported to be significantly higher in malignant tumors than in benign nodules.

The library relied on PCR. The instrument was an Illumina HiSeq 4000. High-throughput sequencing was used to profile the CDR3 region of the TCR beta-chain in every patient. The study's own analysis went as follows. Drawing on CDR3 differences between clinicopathological groups, the researchers built a classifier meant to tell apart patients with distant-metastatic papillary thyroid cancer. Repertoire diversity was assessed with the Shannon index, and tumor-blood repertoire similarity with the Morisita-Horn index. The raw public reads went through TCRdb reprocessing: fastp at Q25, MiXCR clone calling, in-frame beta chains kept. TCRdb, not the authors, supplied the V and J calls. The sample table contains roughly 57,000 clones; only one count was recorded for 20% of them. The top ten clones comprise around 4% of the sample.

The sequencing sample was made of blood. The rearrangement combines TRBV18 with TRBJ1-3; matching of 5 bases hints at TRBD1 as the D gene. The receptor's source is a female donor with papillary thyroid cancer or a benign thyroid nodule (not recorded which). Some clones in this sample may be carry-over from other donors' samples. The DNA sequence is as follows: TGTGCCAGCTCACCAACTGGGACTACTGGAAACACCATATATTTT. The resulting protein is CASSPTGTTGNTIYF. When the CDR3 is completed using the reference TRBV18 and TRBJ1-3 genes on either side, the full variable domain is NAGVMQNPRHLVRRRGQEARLRCSPMKGHSHVYWYRQLPEEGLKFMVYLQKENIIDESGMPKERFSAEFPKEGPSILRIQQVVRGDSAAYFCASSPTGTTGNTIYFGEGSWLTVV.